This T cell receptor beta chain was recovered during a study of cytomegalovirus exposure and HLA in healthy donors. Germline CDR1 and CDR2: LGHNA and YSLEER. The CDR3 is 16 residues long. Trimming cost V 1 base and J 2 bases; bases outside gene matches: 7. The primer mix had 60 Vbeta and 13 Jbeta primers. Profiling relied on immunoSEQ multiplex PCR, and the TCRdb table lists in-frame clones only, not all of them. This table has 160,000 or so clones, approximately 82% appearing once. About this clone: As yet, its antigen is unknown.

Overall study results and limits: A list of roughly 160 TCR beta chains associated with cytomegalovirus was given. An analysis that came later showed most CMV-associated TCR beta chains appearing HLA-restricted. A later analysis linked 15,000 to 20,000 TCR beta sequences to HLA alleles at 0.05 false discovery rate. In vitro assays verified that a few CMV-associated chains recognized CMV antigens specifically.

This clonotype originated in a male donor in good health and CMV-seropositive. Sequencing used PBMCs. The chain combines TRBV4-3 with TRBJ1-2, with TRBD1 matching over 7 bases. DNA of the CDR3: TGCGCCAGCAGCCAAGCGGTAGCGGGACAGAACTATGGCTACACCTTC. This translates into CASSQAVAGQNYGYTF.